The clone carrying this TCR beta chain has just one count. This specimen comes from a study of identifying expanded T cells in peripheral blood. Sequenced by immunoSEQ multiplex PCR; TCRdb stores in-frame clones only, minus some. The sample holds more than 80,000 clones; 88% are singletons and the top ten take over 3%. The source material was blood. The sequence was collected from a person aged 18 to 75 in good health.

The CDR3 sequence is CASSPQGLALPNEQFF. In nucleotides, the CDR3 is TGTGCCAGCAGCCCCCAGGGGCTGGCCCTTCCCAATGAGCAGTTCTTC. The chain employs TRBV7-2 and TRBJ2-1, with a tentative D call TRBD1 (6 bases). The CDR3 is 16 residues long. With 5 bases removed from V and 6 bases from J, the gap between germline ends came to 20 bases. The germline V gene encodes CDR1 SGHTA and CDR2 FQGNSA.